The 19 T cell receptor beta chains below were found in one sample sequenced in a study of T cells after yellow fever vaccination. TCRdb reprocessed the 5' RACE reads with MiXCR, giving one entry per CDR3 protein. The repertoire holds about 120,000 distinct CDR3 sequences, with approximately 8.4% as singletons. The sample was CD8+ T cells sorted from PBMCs, taken 45 days after the yellow fever booster vaccination. These receptors all stem from a man aged 25 to 45 who received the YFV17D yellow fever vaccine.

The chain is built from TRBV14 and TRBJ2-5; D might be TRBD2 (7 bases). Per the germline V gene, CDR1 is SGHDN and CDR2 is FVKESK. There are 11 residues in the CDR3. V lost 5 bases, J lost 9 bases, and 10 bases lay in between. CDR3 sequence (DNA): TGTGCCAGCAGCGGAGGGGGGGCCCAGTACTTC. The encoded protein is CASSGGGAQYF.

This chain links TRBV11-3 with TRBJ2-2, with D maybe TRBD1 (5 bases). Between the trimmed V and J ends, which lost 3 bases and 6 bases, there was a span of 8 bases. CDR3 length equals 13 residues. Germline V gives CDR1 SGHNT, CDR2 YENEEA. This chain's CDR3 is CASSFRVPGELFF. The CDR3 DNA sequence: TGTGCCAGCAGCTTCAGGGTGCCCGGGGAGCTGTTTTTT.

This clonotype was seen ten or more times. This rearrangement joins TRBV29-1 to TRBJ2-5, with 10 bases matching TRBD2. CDR1 and CDR2 (germline): SQVTM, ANQGSEA. Trimming at V came to 6 bases and at J to 4 bases, leaving 8 bases not matched to a gene. This CDR3 has 14 residues. The CDR3 coding sequence is TGCAGCGTGCGCCACTCTAGCGGGGGAGAGACCCAGTACTTC. As protein: CSVRHSSGGETQYF.

The chain combines TRBV9 with TRBJ2-1; 7 positions match TRBD2. This CDR3 has 15 residues. Unmatched junction bases numbered 7, after V lost 0 bases and J lost 7 bases. Per the germline V gene, CDR1 is SGDLS and CDR2 is YYNGEE. The DNA of the CDR3 is TGTGCCAGCAGCGTAGGAACGGGAGGATTAAATGAGCAGTTCTTC. As protein: CASSVGTGGLNEQFF.

There are a few counts of this clonotype. The CDR3 reads CSVSGTGVVGELFF. DNA for the CDR3: TGCAGCGTTTCCGGGACAGGGGTTGTCGGGGAGCTGTTTTTT. This rearrangement joins TRBV29-1 to TRBJ2-2; 10 bases are a match to TRBD1. From germline, CDR1 is SQVTM and CDR2 ANQGSEA. V dropped 5 bases and J dropped 7; count of bases not matched to a gene: 7. The CDR3 has 14 residues.

The sample holds many counts of this clonotype. V is TRBV9 and J is TRBJ2-2, with 8 bases lining up with TRBD2. The ends lost 3 bases at V and 6 bases at J; junction bases unmatched: 7. Germline assignment: CDR1 SGDLS and CDR2 YYNGEE. The CDR3 sequence is 15 residues long. The CDR3 reads CASSGPGLVSGELFF. DNA for the CDR3: TGTGCCAGCAGCGGCCCGGGACTAGTTTCCGGGGAGCTGTTTTTT. Full variable domain (rest looked up from reference TRBV9 and TRBJ2-2): DSGVTQTPKHLITATGQRVTLRCSPRSGDLSVYWYQQSLDQGLQFLIQYYNGEERAKGNILERFSAQQFPDLHSELNLSSLELGDSALYFCASSGPGLVSGELFFGEGSRLTVL.

This clonotype was seen repeatedly, ten times or more. This CDR3 is CASSLEDQPQHF. The CDR3 bases are TGTGCCAGCAGCTTAGAGGATCAGCCCCAGCATTTT. V usage is TRBV7-9 and J usage is TRBJ1-5; D not certain. The CDR3 length is 12 residues. The V end was cut by 1 base, the J end by 5 bases, with 3 bases between. Germline CDR1 and CDR2: SEHNR and FQNEAQ (reference sequence).

Concerning this clonotype itself: A single base separates this from a much larger clone, so it may be a read error. V and J are TRBV12-3 or TRBV12-4 and TRBJ2-5; tentatively, D is TRBD1 or TRBD2 (5 bases each). The CDR3 runs 14 residues. Deletions cut 3 bases from V and 5 bases from J, with 13 bases between. This CDR3 is CASSLPGSHETQYF. CDR3 coding DNA: TGTGCCAGCAGTTTGCCAGGGAGCCACGAGACCCAGTACTTC.

At least ten counts were recorded for this clonotype. V usage is TRBV19 and J usage is TRBJ1-1, with D possibly being TRBD1 (5 bases). CDR1 and CDR2 (germline): LNHDA, SQIVND (reference sequence). V dropped 3 bases and J dropped 5 bases, with 10 bases sitting between them. The CDR3 is 13 residues long. CDR3 sequence: CASSIQSGTEAFF. As DNA, the CDR3 is TGTGCCAGTAGTATTCAATCAGGGACTGAAGCTTTCTTT.

This clonotype was recorded many times. The gene calls are TRBV2 and TRBJ2-7; perhaps D is TRBD1 or TRBD2 (6 bases each). V gave up 8 bases and J gave up 5 bases, with 16 bases separating them. This CDR3 has 13 residues. CDR1 is SNHLY, CDR2 FYNNEI, per germline. The CDR3 DNA sequence: TGTGCCAGCTGGGGGGCCGAAGGGGACGAGCAGTACTTC. This translates into CASWGAEGDEQYF. Combining the CDR3 with reference TRBV2 and TRBJ2-7 gives the whole variable domain EPEVTQTPSHQVTQMGQEVILRCVPISNHLYFYWYRQILGQKVEFLVSFYNNEISEKSEIFDDQFSVERPDGSNFTLKIRSTKLEDSAMYFCASWGAEGDEQYFGPGTRLTVT.

This clonotype was counted at least ten times. The V gene is TRBV20-1, the J gene TRBJ2-7; D is perhaps TRBD1 (6 bases). V lost 5 bases and J lost 0, with 14 bases in between. The CDR3 spans 14 residues. Germline V gene data show CDR1 as DFQATT and CDR2 as SNEGSKA (reference sequence). For the CDR3, the DNA is TGCAGTGCTGAAACAAAGACAGGCTCCTACGAGCAGTACTTC. Amino acid sequence: CSAETKTGSYEQYF.

In this sample, this clonotype turned up many times. The V gene is TRBV5-1, the J gene TRBJ2-4; the D gene is possibly TRBD2 (6 bases). Germline V gene sequence: CDR1 SGHRS, CDR2 YFSETQ. V shed 4 bases and J shed 1 base, with 24 bases lying between them. The CDR3 runs 19 residues. The CDR3 nucleotides are TGCGCCAGCAGCCCTTCTTTGACCGGACGGGACTCGGCCAAAAACATTCAGTACTTC. Residues: CASSPSLTGRDSAKNIQYF.

There are many counts of this clonotype. The rearrangement uses TRBV6-2 or TRBV6-3 and TRBJ2-7; D is perhaps TRBD1 (6 bases). CDR1 is MNHEY and CDR2 is SVGEGT in the germline V gene. Deletions cut 5 bases from V and 5 bases from J, with 19 bases between. The CDR3 length is 15 residues. CDR3 sequence reads: CASSTNREGDDEQYF. CDR3 bases: TGTGCCAGCAGTACCAACAGGGAAGGTGATGACGAGCAGTACTTC.

This clonotype occurred many times. The V gene is TRBV7-9, the J gene TRBJ2-7; a possible D gene is TRBD1 (6 bases). CDR1 and CDR2 from the germline V gene are SEHNR and FQNEAQ (reference sequence). The V and J ends lost 4 bases and 3 bases respectively, with 13 bases between them. This CDR3 region has 14 residues. The DNA for the CDR3 is TGTGCCAGCAGCTCAACCCGGACAGTCTACGAGCAGTACTTC. Its protein is CASSSTRTVYEQYF.

This clonotype was seen many times. V and J are TRBV24-1 and TRBJ2-1; 7 bases are a match to TRBD2. The CDR3 runs 15 residues. Trimming cost V 8 bases and J 1 base; bases outside gene matches: 7. Per germline, CDR1 KGHDR and CDR2 SFDVKD. CDR3: CATNPTGGSYNEQFF. CDR3 nucleotides: TGTGCCACCAACCCTACGGGAGGTTCCTACAATGAGCAGTTCTTC.

Many counts were recorded for this clonotype. J is TRBJ1-1 and V is TRBV5-6; D call uncertain. Trimming removed 6 bases from V and 12 bases from J, with 21 bases in between. This CDR3 has 13 residues. Germline loops: CDR1 SGHDT, CDR2 YYEEEE. CDR3 nucleotides: TGTGCCAGCATCACGTGGGGTGGCGGATTCCCTTTCTTT. Residues: CASITWGGGFPFF.

This clonotype appeared a few times. J is TRBJ2-3 and V is TRBV10-2, with 9 nucleotides matching TRBD2. Germline CDR1 reads WSHSY; CDR2 reads SAAADI. The V gene end was trimmed by 3 bases and the J gene end by 3 bases; junction bases not matched to a gene: 7. The CDR3 totals 16 residues. CDR3 DNA sequence: TGCGCCAGCAGTGACCCCCCTAGCGGGGTTACAGATACGCAGTATTTT. It encodes CASSDPPSGVTDTQYF.

The rearrangement uses TRBV7-2 and TRBJ2-7, with D perhaps being TRBD1 or TRBD2 (5 bases each). The CDR3 extends over 15 amino acids. Looked up from germline, CDR1 is SGHTA and CDR2 is FQGNSA. Trimming removed 5 bases from V and 6 bases from J, with 20 bases in between. The CDR3 protein is CASSAQPGPWGEQYF. As DNA, the CDR3 is TGTGCCAGCAGCGCGCAGCCGGGACCCTGGGGCGAGCAGTACTTC.

The sample holds many counts of this clonotype. The chain recombines TRBV12-3 or TRBV12-4 with TRBJ1-4; D is undetermined. V was clipped by 6 bases and J by 5 bases, with 19 bases between them. The CDR3 spans 16 residues. The CDR3 nucleotides read TGTGCCAGCAGCATTAGCGGACCTTCGGGGAATGAAAAACTGTTTTTT. Its translation: CASSISGPSGNEKLFF.